One and the same sample provided the 8 T cell receptor beta chains below, sequenced in a study of T cell responses to AZD1222 COVID-19 vaccine. The data were produced by immunoSEQ multiplex PCR, yet TCRdb's version contains in-frame clones alone and is incomplete. Of about 160,000 clones in the sample, roughly 94% were seen once. Sequencing used peripheral blood, obtained 28 days after the second AZD1222 dose. The receptors come from an adult who received the AZD1222 COVID-19 vaccine.

The chain is built from TRBV10-3 and TRBJ1-1; 8 nucleotides match TRBD1. Germline-derived CDR1 and CDR2 are ENHRY and SYGVKD. The CDR3 spans 19 residues. Trimming cost V 3 bases and J 3 bases; bases outside gene matches: 18. CDR3 amino acids: CAISDPHPGQAHWDTEAFF. For the CDR3, the DNA is TGTGCCATCAGTGACCCACACCCGGGACAGGCGCATTGGGACACTGAAGCTTTCTTT.

V usage is TRBV12-3 or TRBV12-4 and J usage is TRBJ1-2, with D perhaps TRBD1 (5 bases). The CDR3 runs 13 residues. V lost 3 bases, J lost 3 bases, and 8 bases lay in between. As DNA, the CDR3 is TGTGCCAGCAGTTTCGCCAGGGACTATGGCTACACCTTC. This gives the protein CASSFARDYGYTF.

V usage is TRBV5-5 and J usage is TRBJ2-3, with D tentatively TRBD2 (7 bases). CDR1 is SGHKS and CDR2 is YYEKEE in the germline V gene (reference sequence). Trimming shortened V by 1 base and J by 4 bases, and 13 bases separated the two germline ends. This CDR3 has 15 amino acids. The CDR3 spells CASSLLTGGSDTQYF. The CDR3 DNA is TGTGCCAGCAGCTTGCTTACGGGGGGCTCAGATACGCAGTATTTT.

This clone was counted once. This chain connects TRBV6-5 to TRBJ2-7; D remains unclear. This CDR3 contains 15 residues. Germline CDR1 and CDR2: MNHEY and SVGAGI. The germline V and J ends were trimmed by 0 bases and 0 bases, with 9 bases remaining between them. The CDR3 loop is CASSYSPGDSYEQYF. CDR3 DNA sequence: TGTGCCAGCAGTTACTCACCAGGCGACTCCTACGAGCAGTACTTC.

This chain joins TRBV2 and TRBJ1-5, with TRBD1 matching over 7 bases. CDR3 length equals 15 residues. Germline V gives CDR1 SNHLY, CDR2 FYNNEI. Losses at the gene ends were 6 bases for V and 3 bases for J; bases not matched to a gene: 8. CDR3 nucleotide sequence: TGTGCCAGCAGCGCCGGGACAGTTATCAATCAGCCCCAGCATTTT. This codes for CASSAGTVINQPQHF.

The table lists this clone with a count of one. V gene TRBV29-1 combines with J gene TRBJ1-2; the D is unclear. Trimming cost V 3 bases and J 4 bases, with 15 bases left between them. CDR1 and CDR2 from the germline V gene are SQVTM and ANQGSEA. The CDR3 has 14 amino acids. The CDR3 nucleotides read TGCAGCGTTGAGGCCTCCCCGAGGGCCTATGGCTACACCTTC. Translation: CSVEASPRAYGYTF.

J is TRBJ2-2 and V is TRBV27; TRBD2 aligns across 11 bases. This CDR3 region has 15 residues. After removal of 3 bases from V and 4 bases from J, the junction contained 1 base not matched to a gene. Per germline, CDR1 MNHEY and CDR2 SMNVEV (reference sequence). In nucleotides, the CDR3 is TGTGCCAGCAGTTTCCTAGCGGGGGGCACCGGGGAGCTGTTTTTT. It yields the protein CASSFLAGGTGELFF.

The table lists this clone with a count of one. The chain links TRBV27 to TRBJ2-1; 11 bases match TRBD2. The CDR3 has 15 amino acids. Germline values: CDR1 MNHEY, CDR2 SMNVEV (reference sequence). Trimming removed 3 bases from V and 5 bases from J; junction bases left unmatched: 3. The CDR3 sequence is CASSLSSGGHNEQFF. The CDR3 DNA reads TGTGCCAGCAGTTTGTCTAGCGGGGGGCACAATGAGCAGTTCTTC.